The entry below describes one T cell receptor (beta chain). This record comes from a study of blood T cell repertoires in COVID-19. Study-wide background: The origin of the acute and convalescent COVID-19 samples was the United States, Italy and Spain.

The V gene's germline CDR1 is MNHEY and CDR2 SVGAGI. This CDR3 region has 13 residues. The V end was cut by 6 bases, the J end by 3 bases, with 9 bases between. Clones were sequenced by immunoSEQ multiplex PCR, and TCRdb holds only the in-frame ones, with some missing. The table shows 450,000 or so clones, with roughly nine tenths occurring only once. The V gene is TRBV6-5, the J gene TRBJ1-5; D is uncertain. Sequences were obtained from peripheral blood. The source is a man younger than 30 with COVID-19, enrolled during active disease. This CDR3 is CASRKRANQPQHF. Written as DNA, the CDR3 is TGTGCCAGCAGAAAAAGAGCCAATCAGCCCCAGCATTTT.